This paragraph covers one T cell receptor (beta chain) sequence. This sample was taken from a study of memory CD4+ T cells and cytomegalovirus serostatus. Libraries were prepared by immunoSEQ multiplex PCR; TCRdb keeps only in-frame clonotypes and omits some of them. The sample contains over 65,000 clones, roughly 78% of which appear only once. From germline, CDR1 is SQVTM and CDR2 ANQGSEA. The V and J ends lost 5 bases and 7 bases, in that order; junction bases with no gene match: 11. This CDR3 comprises 14 residues. Single viable CD3+CD4+CD8-CD45RO+ cells were sorted as the memory CD4+ T cells. Sequences were obtained from memory CD4+ T cells from blood. The origin of this receptor is an adult in good health and CMV-seropositive. The chain has TRBV29-1 and TRBJ2-1, with 7 nucleotides matching TRBD1. The CDR3 region has the DNA TGCAGCGTTCATGCAGGGGGTTTCTTGAATGAGCAGTTCTTC. It codes for CSVHAGGFLNEQFF.